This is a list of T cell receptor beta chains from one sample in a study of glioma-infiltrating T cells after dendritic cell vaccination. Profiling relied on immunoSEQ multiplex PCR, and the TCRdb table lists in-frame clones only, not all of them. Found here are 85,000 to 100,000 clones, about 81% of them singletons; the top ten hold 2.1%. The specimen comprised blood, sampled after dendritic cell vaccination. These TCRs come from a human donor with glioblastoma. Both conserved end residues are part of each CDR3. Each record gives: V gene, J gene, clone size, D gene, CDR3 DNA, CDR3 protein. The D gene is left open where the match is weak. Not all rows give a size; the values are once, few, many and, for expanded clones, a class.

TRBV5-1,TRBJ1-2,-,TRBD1,TGCGCCAGCAGCCAAAAGGCCGGGACAGGGAATCTGCACTATGGCTACACCTTC,CASSQKAGTGNLHYGYTF
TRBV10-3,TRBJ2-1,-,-,TGTGCCATCAGTGAGTTTAATAACAATGAGCAGTTCTTC,CAISEFNNNEQFF
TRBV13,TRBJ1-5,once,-,TGTGCCAGCATACAGGGAAACAGGAGCAATCAGCCCCAGCATTTT,CASIQGNRSNQPQHF
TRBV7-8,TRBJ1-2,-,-,TGTGCCAGCAGCTTAGGGGCAGCGGGCAGTTATGGCTACACCTTC,CASSLGAAGSYGYTF
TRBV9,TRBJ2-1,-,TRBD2,TGTGCCAGCAGCGCCCAGCGGGACCCGATCAATGAGCAGTTCTTC,CASSAQRDPINEQFF
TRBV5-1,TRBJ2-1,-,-,TGCGCCAGCAGCAGACGGGAAAACGAGGATGAGCAGTTCTTC,CASSRRENEDEQFF
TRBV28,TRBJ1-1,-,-,TGTGCCAGCAAGGGGGGGACTGAAGCTTTCTTT,CASKGGTEAFF
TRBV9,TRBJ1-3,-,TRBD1,TGTGCCAGCAGCACCCAGACCCTACCGACAGGGCGCTCTGGAAACACCATATATTTT,CASSTQTLPTGRSGNTIYF
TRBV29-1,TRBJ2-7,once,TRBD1,TGCAGCGTATTTGGGACAGGGAGGTACGAGCAGTACTTC,CSVFGTGRYEQYF
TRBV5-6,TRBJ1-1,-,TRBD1,TGTGCCAGCGGCCGGGGGACAGGGACCGCTGAAGCTTTCTTT,CASGRGTGTAEAFF
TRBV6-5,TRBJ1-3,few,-,TGTGCCAGCAGTCGACAGCCCGACTCTGGAAACACCATATATTTT,CASSRQPDSGNTIYF
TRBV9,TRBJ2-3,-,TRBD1,TGTGCCAGCGCTCCGGGACAGGGAAGGGATACGCAGTATTTT,CASAPGQGRDTQYF
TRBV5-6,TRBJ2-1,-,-,TGTGCCAGCAGCTTGGGTAGCTCCTACAATGAGCAGTTCTTC,CASSLGSSYNEQFF
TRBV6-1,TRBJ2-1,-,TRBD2,TGTGCCAGCAGACGCATAGCGGGGGATGAGCAGTTCTTC,CASRRIAGDEQFF
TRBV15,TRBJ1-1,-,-,TGTGCCACCAGCTCCTACATAGAGGGGGTCGAAGACACTGAAGCTTTCTTT,CATSSYIEGVEDTEAFF
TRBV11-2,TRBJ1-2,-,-,TGTGCCAGCACCGCCGGGGGGGCGAACTATGGCTACACCTTC,CASTAGGANYGYTF
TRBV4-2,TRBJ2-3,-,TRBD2,TGTGCCAGCAGCCAAGCCCAGGGACTAGCGGGAGGAGATACGCAGTATTTT,CASSQAQGLAGGDTQYF
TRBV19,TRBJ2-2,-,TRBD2,TGTGCCAGTACGAATCTAGCGGGAGGGCCTTCCGCCGGGGAGCTGTTTTTT,CASTNLAGGPSAGELFF
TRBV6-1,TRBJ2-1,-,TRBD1,TGTGCCAGCAGTGGACAGGGGGGGAACAATGAGCAGTTCTTC,CASSGQGGNNEQFF
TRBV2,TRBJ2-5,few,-,TGTGCCAGCAGGCTATCGGGGGAGACCCAGTACTTC,CASRLSGETQYF
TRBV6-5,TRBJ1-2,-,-,TGTGCCAGCAGTTATCCGGGGAGCTATGGCTACACCTTC,CASSYPGSYGYTF
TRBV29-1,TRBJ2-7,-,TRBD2,TGCAGCGTGGAAACTAGCGGGGCTACCTCCTACGAGCAGTACTTC,CSVETSGATSYEQYF
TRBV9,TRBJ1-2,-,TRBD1,TGTGCCAGCCAGGGGGCGAGCTATGGCTACACCTTC,CASQGASYGYTF
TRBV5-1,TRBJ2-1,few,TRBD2,TGCGCCAGCAGCCGGGGTTCTAGCGGGGGTGGCTATGAGCAGTTCTTC,CASSRGSSGGGYEQFF
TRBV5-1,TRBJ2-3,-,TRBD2,TGCGCCAGCAGCCACGGCGGGGGTGGAACAGATACGCAGTATTTT,CASSHGGGGTDTQYF
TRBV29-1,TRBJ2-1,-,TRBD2,TGCAGCGTTGGGGCGGGAGGGCTATTCTTC,CSVGAGGLFF
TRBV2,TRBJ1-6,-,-,TGTGCCAGCAGTGAATATGTGGGCGGGGTTGATAGCTCACCCCTCCACTTT,CASSEYVGGVDSSPLHF
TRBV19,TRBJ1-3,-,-,TGTGCCAGTAGCCACGGGACACCAGCGGGAAACACCATATATTTT,CASSHGTPAGNTIYF
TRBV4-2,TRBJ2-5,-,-,TGTGCCAGCAGCCACCTTAGTGGGGCAGAGACCCAGTACTTC,CASSHLSGAETQYF
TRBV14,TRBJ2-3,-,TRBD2,TGTGCCAGCAGGGGGGGACTAGAAACAGATACGCAGTATTTT,CASRGGLETDTQYF
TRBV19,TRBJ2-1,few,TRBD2,TGTGCCAGTTGGGCTAGCGGGAGTAGCTCCTACAATGAGCAGTTCTTC,CASWASGSSSYNEQFF
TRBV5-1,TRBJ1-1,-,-,TGCGCCAGCAGCTGGGGGGAACAGGATAACACTGAAGCTTTCTTT,CASSWGEQDNTEAFF
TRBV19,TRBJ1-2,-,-,TGTGCCAGTAGCAGCGGCAGGACCAACTATGGCTACACCTTC,CASSSGRTNYGYTF
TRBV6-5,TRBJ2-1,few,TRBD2,TGTGCCAGCAGTCGCCTAGCGGAACCCTACAATGAGCAGTTCTTC,CASSRLAEPYNEQFF
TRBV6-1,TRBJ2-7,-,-,TGTGCCAGCAGCCGGACACTGGGATCCTACGAGCAGTACTTC,CASSRTLGSYEQYF
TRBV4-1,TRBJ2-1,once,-,TGCGCCAGCAGCCAAACTCCCGTGGGGGCCCCCAATGAGCAGTTCTTC,CASSQTPVGAPNEQFF
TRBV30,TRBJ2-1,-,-,TGTGCCTGGAGTGTACTGCAAAACAATGAGCAGTTCTTC,CAWSVLQNNEQFF
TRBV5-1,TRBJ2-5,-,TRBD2,TGCGCCAGCAGCTTAGTTCCTAGCGGGACTGGAGAGACCCAGTACTTC,CASSLVPSGTGETQYF
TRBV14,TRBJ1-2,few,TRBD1,TGTGCCAGCAGCCGATTGGGACAGGGAGACTATGGCTACACCTTC,CASSRLGQGDYGYTF
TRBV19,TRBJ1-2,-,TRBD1,TGTGCCAGTAGTATAGCGGGGGACAGAGCCTATGGCTACACCTTC,CASSIAGDRAYGYTF
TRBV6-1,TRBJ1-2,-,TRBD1,TGTGCCAGCAGCGAATTACAGGGGGCGAGCTATGGCTACACCTTC,CASSELQGASYGYTF
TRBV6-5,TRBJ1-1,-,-,TGTGCCAGCAGTTACGATAGCGGACCTAAGAACACTGAAGCTTTCTTT,CASSYDSGPKNTEAFF
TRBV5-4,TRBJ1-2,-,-,TGTGCCAGCAGTTCCGTGTGGCGAGCGGGGGCTGGTGGCTACACCTTC,CASSSVWRAGAGGYTF
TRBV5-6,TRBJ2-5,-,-,TGTGCCAGCAGTTGGGGGCCCGGGACGATACAAGAGACCCAGTACTTC,CASSWGPGTIQETQYF
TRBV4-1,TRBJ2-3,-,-,TGCGCCAGCAGCTCCTACCGGACAGCTAGCACAGATACGCAGTATTTT,CASSSYRTASTDTQYF
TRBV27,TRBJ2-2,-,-,TGTGCCAGCAGTTTTGTGGGAGGTAACACCGGGGAGCTGTTTTTT,CASSFVGGNTGELFF